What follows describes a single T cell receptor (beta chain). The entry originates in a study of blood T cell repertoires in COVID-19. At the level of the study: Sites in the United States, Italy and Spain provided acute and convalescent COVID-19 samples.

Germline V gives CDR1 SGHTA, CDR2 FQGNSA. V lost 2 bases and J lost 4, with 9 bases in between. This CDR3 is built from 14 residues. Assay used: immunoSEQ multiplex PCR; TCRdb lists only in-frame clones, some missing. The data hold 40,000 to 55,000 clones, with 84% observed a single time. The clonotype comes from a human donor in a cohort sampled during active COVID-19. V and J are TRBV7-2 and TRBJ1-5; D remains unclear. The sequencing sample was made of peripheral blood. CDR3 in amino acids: CASSLYGENQPQHF. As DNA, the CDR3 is TGTGCCAGCAGCTTATACGGGGAAAATCAGCCCCAGCATTTT. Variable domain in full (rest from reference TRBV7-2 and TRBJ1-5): GAGVSQSPSNKVTEKGKDVELRCDPISGHTALYWYRQSLGQGLEFLIYFQGNSAPDKSGLPSDRFSAERTGGSVSTLTIQRTQQEDSAVYLCASSLYGENQPQHFGDGTRLSIL.